A selection of T cell receptor beta chains follows, all from one sample in a study of blood T cell repertoires in COVID-19. The protocol was immunoSEQ multiplex PCR, while the TCRdb copy is restricted to in-frame clones and leaves out a portion. The sample lists some 29,000 clones; 90% were seen once. Sequencing used peripheral blood. All receptors come from a man between 65 and 79 years old with active or convalescent COVID-19. Each CDR3 is given without its conserved first and last residue. For some rows the clone size is stated as once, few or many, or as a class when expanded; others skip it.

j_call clone_size v_call cdr3_aa
TRBJ1-2 NA TRBV6-5 ASSPQGGYGYT
TRBJ1-1 NA TRBV7-3 ASSLDGGSTEAF
TRBJ1-3 NA TRBV6-5 ASRDRRSGNTIY
TRBJ1-4 NA TRBV7-2 ASSRRDIGEKLF
TRBJ1-1 medium-sized TRBV6-4 ASRGQGWDTEAF
TRBJ1-2 NA TRBV5-1 ASSLADSNYGYT
TRBJ2-7 few TRBV15 ATSESYLYEQY
TRBJ2-7 NA TRBV7-9 ASSLAGGFHEQY
TRBJ1-2 NA TRBV6-2/TRBV6-3 ASSYDRPPNYGYT
TRBJ2-5 NA TRBV5-1 ASSEQLAGGQETQY
TRBJ2-6 NA TRBV7-9 ASTYQFSGANVLT
TRBJ2-1 NA TRBV19 ASSIDGPSGISYNEQF
TRBJ1-2 NA TRBV9 ASSVSQGLGGYT
TRBJ1-5 NA TRBV2 ASSGQSNQPQH
TRBJ1-2 NA TRBV2 ASRPGQGDGYT
TRBJ1-1 once TRBV7-9 ASSFAQGQGNTEAF
TRBJ2-7 NA TRBV10-1 ASSGRGGGSSYEQY
TRBJ1-2 NA TRBV4-1 ASSQDPDSPNGYT
TRBJ1-1 NA TRBV18 ASSPPTGRGTEAF
TRBJ1-5 NA TRBV28 ASSLWGPGQPQH
TRBJ2-1 NA TRBV10-3 AIRGTGDDEQF
TRBJ1-1 NA TRBV2 ASRQGGNTEAF
TRBJ1-6 once TRBV5-1 ASSPGTPNSPLH
TRBJ1-1 NA TRBV11-2 ASSSDSTFEAF
TRBJ1-2 NA TRBV7-8 ASSPDRSTTSS
TRBJ1-3 NA TRBV5-1 ASSLVGLGRQPDHSGNTIY
TRBJ1-2 once TRBV30 AWSPGTLDGYT
TRBJ1-6 few TRBV11-2 ASSLGGSPSSYNSPLH
TRBJ1-2 NA TRBV19 ASSIQGTGVYGYT
TRBJ2-7 NA TRBV19 ASSNLRRMNEQY
TRBJ1-6 NA TRBV7-2 ASSLRIPLSRGNSPLH
TRBJ1-5 once TRBV18 ASSPLAAGVGQPQH
TRBJ1-1 NA TRBV28 ASSLGRGIFEAF
TRBJ2-7 NA TRBV5-1 ASSPSGFSFGQY
TRBJ1-2 NA TRBV2 ASRRQLNYGYT